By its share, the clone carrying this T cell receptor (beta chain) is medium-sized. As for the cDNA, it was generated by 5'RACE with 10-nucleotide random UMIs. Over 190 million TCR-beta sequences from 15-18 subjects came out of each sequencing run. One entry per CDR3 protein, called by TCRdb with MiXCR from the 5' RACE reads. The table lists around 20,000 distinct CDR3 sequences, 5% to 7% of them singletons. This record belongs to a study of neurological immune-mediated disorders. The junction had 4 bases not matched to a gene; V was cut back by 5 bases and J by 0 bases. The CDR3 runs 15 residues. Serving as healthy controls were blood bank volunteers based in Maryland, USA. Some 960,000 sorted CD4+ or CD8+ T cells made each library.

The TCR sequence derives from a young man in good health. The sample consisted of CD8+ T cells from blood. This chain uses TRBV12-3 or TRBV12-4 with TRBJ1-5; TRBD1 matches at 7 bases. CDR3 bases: TGTGCCAGCAGTCTGACAGGGACTAGCAATCAGCCCCAGCATTTT. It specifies CASSLTGTSNQPQHF.